These 16 T cell receptor beta chains originate from one sample sequenced in a study of blood T cell repertoires in COVID-19. Assay used: immunoSEQ multiplex PCR; TCRdb lists only in-frame clones, some missing. Of about 190,000 clones in the sample, roughly 85% were seen once. The sequencing input was peripheral blood. Every receptor here comes from a woman between 25 and 40 years old with acute or convalescent COVID-19.

This sequence joins TRBV28 and TRBJ2-1; 8 nucleotides match TRBD2. After removal of 2 bases from V and 12 bases from J, the junction contained 0 bases not matched to a gene. CDR1 is MDHEN and CDR2 is SYDVKM in the germline V gene. CDR3 length: 11 residues. The CDR3 sequence: CASSLAGGQFF. The CDR3, as DNA: TGTGCCAGCAGTTTAGCGGGGGGGCAGTTCTTC.

DNA for the CDR3: TGTGCCAGCAGTTCACAGGGGTACGAGCAGTACTTC. Its translation is CASSSQGYEQYF. The genes are TRBV6-2 or TRBV6-3 and TRBJ2-7; 7 bases are shared with TRBD1. The CDR3 length is 12 residues. The J segment lost 4 bases and the V segment lost 4 bases, leaving 1 base of the junction unmatched. Germline CDR1 and CDR2: MNHEY and SVGEGT.

This clone was seen once. The gene calls are TRBV19 and TRBJ1-1; D call uncertain. Germline-derived CDR1 and CDR2 are LNHDA and SQIVND (reference sequence). The V gene lost 3 bases and the J gene lost 3 bases, with 8 bases spanning the gap. This CDR3 contains 13 residues. In nucleotides, the CDR3 is TGTGCCAGTAGTATTGGAGGGTACACTGAAGCTTTCTTT. This sequence encodes CASSIGGYTEAFF.

The chain has TRBV28 and TRBJ2-1; the match to TRBD1 covers 9 bases. The V gene's germline CDR1 is MDHEN and CDR2 SYDVKM. Germline trimming cut 2 bases from V and 7 bases from J; bases unmatched to any gene: 12. CDR3 length equals 17 residues. This chain's CDR3 is CASSLTGQGSRNNEQFF. The CDR3 bases are TGTGCCAGCAGTTTAACCGGACAGGGGTCCAGGAATAATGAGCAGTTCTTC.

In regard to this clone: An end of the junction does not agree with germline; a read error may underlie this. This chain uses TRBV10-3 with TRBJ1-5, with 12 bases lining up with TRBD1. Per germline, CDR1 ENHRY and CDR2 SYGVKD. The CDR3 runs to 17 residues. The CDR3 spells CAISQSTGQGAPSPQHF. In nucleotides, the CDR3 is TGTGCCATCAGTCAGTCCACGGGACAGGGGGCCCCGAGTCCCCAGCATTTT.

This clone has only one observation. The CDR3 sequence: CATNPDSPYGYTF. CDR3 DNA: TGTGCCACCAACCCCGACAGCCCCTATGGCTACACCTTC. The genes are TRBV18 and TRBJ1-2, with D maybe TRBD1 (5 bases). The V end was cut by 10 bases, the J end by 4 bases, with 16 bases between. The CDR3 covers 13 residues. Per the germline V gene, CDR1 is KGHSH and CDR2 is LQKENI. The entire variable domain, with the rest obtained from reference TRBV18 and TRBJ1-2, is as follows: NAGVMQNPRHLVRRRGQEARLRCSPMKGHSHVYWYRQLPEEGLKFMVYLQKENIIDESGMPKERFSAEFPKEGPSILRIQQVVRGDSAAYFCATNPDSPYGYTFGSGTRLTVV.

With regard to this clone: The identical CDR3 is also encoded by other nucleotide sequences in the sample. The rearrangement joins TRBV5-4 to TRBJ1-2, with 7 bases fitting TRBD1. CDR3 size: 13 residues. Per the germline V gene, CDR1 is SGHNT and CDR2 is YYREEE (reference sequence). With V trimmed by 3 bases and J by 2 bases, 1 base remained unmatched. The CDR3 DNA sequence: TGTGCCAGCAGCTACAGGGGAAACTATGGCTACACCTTC. Protein product: CASSYRGNYGYTF. Full variable domain (rest looked up from reference TRBV5-4 and TRBJ1-2): ETGVTQSPTHLIKTRGQQVTLRCSSQSGHNTVSWYQQALGQGPQFIFQYYREEENGRGNFPPRFSGLQFPNYSSELNVNALELDDSALYLCASSYRGNYGYTFGSGTRLTVV.

The rearrangement links TRBV21-1 to TRBJ1-2. TRBV21-1 is shown as a pseudogene. CDR3 length equals 13 residues. CDR3 sequence (DNA): TGTGCCAGCAGCTGCAACCTTCTCCGGGGCTACACCTTC. Its translation: CASSCNLLRGYTF.

This clone was detected once. This chain uses TRBV7-8 with TRBJ2-2; 15 bases map to TRBD2. The J segment lost 1 base and the V segment lost 4 bases, leaving 10 bases of the junction unmatched. CDR1 and CDR2 from the germline V gene are SGHVS and FQNEAQ. The CDR3 runs 20 residues. The CDR3 coding sequence is TGTGCCAGCAGCTCCCGGACTAGCGGGAGGGGGGCAGGGAACACCGGGGAGCTGTTTTTT. It specifies CASSSRTSGRGAGNTGELFF. Combining the CDR3 with reference TRBV7-8 and TRBJ2-2 gives the whole variable domain GAGVSQSPRYKVAKRGQDVALRCDPISGHVSLFWYQQALGQGPEFLTYFQNEAQLDKSGLPSDRFFAERPEGSVSTLKIQRTQQEDSAVYLCASSSRTSGRGAGNTGELFFGEGSRLTVL.

The chain employs TRBV15 and TRBJ2-5, with TRBD1 matching 7 bases. Germline CDR1 reads LNHNV; CDR2 reads YYDKDF (reference sequence). The CDR3 is made up of 14 amino acids. The trim removed 0 bases at V and 5 bases at J, leaving 3 bases unmatched. The CDR3 sequence is CATSRDRGWETQYF. The CDR3 region has the DNA TGTGCCACCAGCAGAGACAGGGGGTGGGAGACCCAGTACTTC.

The chain combines TRBV9 with TRBJ2-7, with D uncertain. In germline, CDR1 is SGDLS, CDR2 YYNGEE. Trimming stripped 0 bases from V and 3 bases from J, with 13 bases between. The CDR3 has 15 amino acids. CDR3: CASSVGVGVYYEQYF. For the CDR3, the DNA is TGTGCCAGCAGCGTAGGCGTCGGAGTGTACTACGAGCAGTACTTC.

The chain has TRBV4-2 and TRBJ1-3; D is uncertain. The V end was cut by 0 bases, the J end by 0 bases, with 3 bases between. Looked up from germline, CDR1 is LGHNA and CDR2 is YNFKEQ. The CDR3 is 14 amino acids. The DNA of the CDR3 is TGTGCCAGCAGCCAAGATCACTCTGGAAACACCATATATTTT. Translated, it gives CASSQDHSGNTIYF.

The V call is TRBV5-1, the J call TRBJ1-6; D might be TRBD1 (6 bases). The CDR3 loop spans 14 amino acids. Germline assignment: CDR1 SGHRS and CDR2 YFSETQ. V was shortened by 3 bases and J by 16 bases, with 20 bases between the two germline ends. The CDR3: CASSWNNREVRLHF. In nucleotides, the CDR3 is TGCGCCAGCAGCTGGAATAACAGGGAAGTGAGACTCCACTTT.

J is TRBJ2-6 and V is TRBV6-5; a weak D match, TRBD2 (5 bases). The CDR3 spans 14 residues. Trimming removed 7 bases from V and 2 bases from J, with 9 bases in between. Germline assignment: CDR1 MNHEY and CDR2 SVGAGI. CDR3 protein: CASIEGPGANVLTF. In DNA, the CDR3 is TGTGCCAGCATAGAGGGTCCTGGGGCCAACGTCCTGACTTTC.

The V gene is TRBV12-3 or TRBV12-4, the J gene TRBJ2-1, with D possibly TRBD1 on 5 matching bases. The V gene lost 2 bases and the J gene lost 9 bases, with 5 bases spanning the gap. The CDR3 is 11 amino acids. CDR3 coding DNA: TGTGCCAGCAGTTTAAGGGGTGAGCAGTTCTTC. This encodes CASSLRGEQFF.

This clone was found a few times. The CDR3 DNA reads TGTGCCAGCAGCGCATACAGTGTCCAATTTTCCACTGAAGCTTTCTTT. Protein: CASSAYSVQFSTEAFF. The chain links TRBV11-1 to TRBJ1-1; D unclear. V gave up 5 bases and J gave up 4 bases, with 20 bases separating them. CDR3 size: 16 residues. Germline CDR1 reads SGHAT; CDR2 reads FQDESV (reference sequence).